The 8 T cell receptor beta chains below all came from one sample that was sequenced in a study of blood T cell repertoires in COVID-19. The assay was immunoSEQ multiplex PCR, and TCRdb's table has in-frame clones only and misses some. The sample yields some 170,000 clones, approximately 78% seen once. The sample consisted of PBMCs or T cells enriched from blood (not recorded which). The origin of the receptors is a woman between 45 and 60 years old who had recovered from COVID-19.

The chain joins TRBV7-3 to TRBJ2-6; tentatively, D is TRBD2 (5 bases). Germline V gene data show CDR1 as SGHTA and CDR2 as FQGTGA. The V end was cut by 1 base, the J end by 8 bases, with 18 bases between. This CDR3 region has 17 residues. CDR3 sequence reads: CASSLMALRGESNVLTF. The CDR3 DNA sequence: TGTGCCAGCAGCTTAATGGCTCTCCGGGGTGAATCCAACGTCCTGACTTTC.

This chain joins TRBV27 and TRBJ2-7; D perhaps matches TRBD1 (5 bases). The CDR3 sequence is 14 residues long. The V end was cut by 5 bases, the J end by 0 bases, with 11 bases between. The germline gives CDR1 MNHEY, CDR2 SMNVEV (reference sequence). The CDR3 DNA reads TGTGCCAGCAGTAAACCAGGGATCTCCTACGAGCAGTACTTC. This translates into CASSKPGISYEQYF.

This clone was counted between two and nine times. The chain combines TRBV28 with TRBJ1-1; D gene ambiguous. V was trimmed by 3 bases and J by 1 base, leaving 15 bases between them. Germline-derived CDR1 and CDR2 are MDHEN and SYDVKM. There are 16 residues in the CDR3. The CDR3 DNA is TGTGCCAGCAGTTTCCGACTAGGACGGGGGAACACTGAAGCTTTCTTT. Translating it yields CASSFRLGRGNTEAFF.

The genes are TRBV27 and TRBJ2-1; TRBD2 aligns across 7 bases. The CDR3 contains 12 residues. Trimming removed 0 bases from V and 10 bases from J; junction bases left unmatched: 0. Germline V gene sequence: CDR1 MNHEY, CDR2 SMNVEV (reference sequence). In DNA form, the CDR3 reads TGTGCCAGCAGTTTATCCGGGAGGGAGCAGTTCTTC. It translates to CASSLSGREQFF.

The chain carries TRBV4-1 and TRBJ2-1; weak D call: TRBD2 (6 bases). Trimming removed 0 bases at V and 9 bases at J, with 12 bases between. The CDR3 contains 14 residues. Per germline, CDR1 MGHRA and CDR2 YSYEKL. Written as DNA, the CDR3 is TGCGCCAGCAGCCAAGATGGGGGAGGCGGTGAGCAGTTCTTC. As protein: CASSQDGGGGEQFF.

The chain joins TRBV3-1 (or the pseudogene TRBV3-2) to TRBJ2-7; tentatively, D is TRBD2 (8 bases). Germline values: CDR1 LGHDT, CDR2 YNNKEL (reference sequence). Trimming stripped 2 bases from V and 4 bases from J, with 21 bases between. CDR3 length: 17 residues. CDR3 sequence (DNA): TGTGCCAGCAGCCAATCCTCACTAGCGGCAGGGGGTTACGAGCAGTACTTC. Protein: CASSQSSLAAGGYEQYF.

The chain employs TRBV27 and TRBJ1-4, with D possibly being TRBD1 (5 bases). Trimming took off 7 bases at V and 0 bases at J, with 12 bases between the two ends. The CDR3 covers 15 residues. Germline-derived CDR1 and CDR2 are MNHEY and SMNVEV (reference sequence). The chain's CDR3 is CASKREGATNEKLFF. For the CDR3, the DNA is TGTGCCAGCAAAAGGGAAGGGGCAACTAATGAAAAACTGTTTTTT.

A word on this clone: Other DNA sequences in this sample translate to the same CDR3. The genes are TRBV5-4 and TRBJ2-7; 7 nucleotides align to TRBD1. The CDR3 runs to 13 residues. CDR1 is SGHNT and CDR2 is YYREEE in the germline V gene (reference sequence). The V gene end was trimmed by 0 bases and the J gene end by 4 bases; junction bases not matched to a gene: 1. The CDR3 is CASSLDRGYEQYF. CDR3 in DNA: TGTGCCAGCAGCTTGGACAGGGGATACGAGCAGTACTTC.